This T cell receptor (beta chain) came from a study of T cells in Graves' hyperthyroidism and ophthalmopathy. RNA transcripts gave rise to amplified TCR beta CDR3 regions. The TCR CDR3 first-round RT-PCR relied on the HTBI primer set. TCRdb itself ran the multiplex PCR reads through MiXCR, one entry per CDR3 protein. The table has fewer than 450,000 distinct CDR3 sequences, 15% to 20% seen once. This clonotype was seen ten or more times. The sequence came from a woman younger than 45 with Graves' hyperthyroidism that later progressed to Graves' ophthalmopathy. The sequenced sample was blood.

The CDR3: CASSLGGGISEAFF. The CDR3 DNA sequence: TGTGCCAGCAGCCTGGGGGGTGGTATCTCTGAAGCTTTCTTT. The V and J genes are TRBV7-2 and TRBJ1-1; maybe TRBD1 (5 bases). CDR3 size: 14 residues. The germline V gene has CDR1 SGHTA and CDR2 FQGNSA. Trimming shortened V by 5 bases and J by 6 bases, and 16 bases separated the two germline ends.